The text below deals with one T cell receptor (beta chain). This receptor's antigen is unknown. No clone much larger than this one lies a single base away; base qualities are absent. V is shortened by 0 bases, J by 9 bases, and the region joining them spans 15 bases. Sequences SGHVS (CDR1) and FQNEAQ (CDR2) are obtained from the germline V gene. Spanning cysteine to phenylalanine, the CDR3 consists of 15 amino acids. Of all the DNA, just the CDR3 is kept, 45 bases in frame from base 1. Libraries were constructed by PCR. Sequencing relied on an Illumina HiSeq 2500. To reduce PCR and sequencing biases, unique molecular identifiers were incorporated into the TCR beta cDNA libraries. Every 1 to 10 million input T cells yielded approximately 500,000 cDNA molecules, meaning each molecule approximated one T cell. The patient libraries were prepared and sequenced using the same protocol as the earlier healthy control dataset. Within a given batch, samples were prepared together, multiplexed and sequenced on the same HiSeq lane. Regarding the original processing steps: Raw barcoded reads were processed with MIGEC, discarding single-read molecular identifier groups before consensus assembly and CDR3 extraction. VDJtools was used for post-analysis of the clonotype tables, and diversity was normalized by down-sampling every dataset to the size of the smallest sample. Repertoire overlap clustering matched CDR3 amino acid but not nucleotide sequences to correct batch-related cross-sample contamination. The public reads were reanalyzed by TCRdb: fastp trimming at Q25, MiXCR alignment, in-frame beta chains only. Rows are combined by CDR3 protein, so each entry shows the most common genes and DNA. TCRdb, not the original authors, processed these V and J calls. Across this sample there are approximately 570,000 distinct CDR3 sequences, with around 44% seen only once. Together, the top ten hold roughly 1.7% of the sample.

The data originate from a study of post-analysis software for immune sequencing data (dated by TCRdb to the mid-2010s). Some background on the complete study: Recorded disease courses included relapsing-remitting, secondary progressive and progressive-relapsing multiple sclerosis, with some patients lacking subtype annotation. Patient repertoires were compared against 11 previously published healthy control repertoires from donors aged roughly 6 to 25 years. A subset of samples was prepared in parallel using single-end sample barcoding, then pooled and co-amplified after Illumina adapter ligation. Study-wide findings and limitations: When samples were clustered directly using the F measure, samples prepared in the same batch co-clustered strongly, which prompted a batch-effect correction. Several TRBV segments, including TRBV5-6, TRBV5-1 and TRBV20-1, were significantly more frequent in patients than controls. The control group was slightly older than the multiple sclerosis patient group. Multiple sclerosis patients had significantly lower normalized Chao1 diversity than controls, a result that suggests substantial peripheral T-cell clonal expansion.

To demonstrate the VDJtools post-analysis software, the study profiled TCR beta repertoires from the peripheral blood of 13 young patients with multiple sclerosis. The multiple sclerosis patients were children and adolescents ranging in age from about 6 to 16 years. Source material: blood. The clonotype comes from a girl aged 10-17 years with multiple sclerosis. Recombination joined TRBV7-8 with TRBJ1-5; possibly the D gene is TRBD1, per 5 matching bases. The encoded CDR3 is CASSLARAGPRPQHF. The sequenced DNA: TGTGCCAGCAGCTTAGCGCGGGCAGGGCCTAGGCCCCAGCATTTT.